Listed below are T cell receptor beta chains from one sample, sequenced in a study of T cell changes during pregnancy in multiple sclerosis. Sequencing was performed with immunoSEQ multiplex PCR; in TCRdb, only in-frame clones are kept and a portion is missing. The table includes 40,000 or so clones, 75% to 95% detected once. Sequenced here: CD4+ T cells from peripheral blood mononuclear cells, sampled in the third trimester of pregnancy. All receptors derive from a female donor in good health, enrolled as a control in a pregnancy study. The CDR3 runs from the conserved cysteine through the conserved F or W. The D gene is left open where the match is weak. The size entry is marked missing in some rows and otherwise reads once, few, many or a size class.

few 13 - TRBJ1-1 TRBV15 TGTGCCACCAGCAGAGATCAGGGTTATGAAGCTTTCTTT CATSRDQGYEAFF
- 15 TRBD2 TRBJ2-5 TRBV10-3 TGTGCCATCAGTGAGGATTCACGGGGGGAAGAGACCCAGTACTTC CAISEDSRGEETQYF
- 13 - TRBJ1-1 TRBV30 TGTGCCTATAACAGGGTTTTGGGGACTGAAGCTTTCTTT CAYNRVLGTEAFF
- 13 - TRBJ2-3 TRBV7-2 TGTGCCAGCAGGTCCGGGAGCACAGATACGCAGTATTTT CASRSGSTDTQYF
- 16 TRBD2 TRBJ2-2 TRBV5-4 TGTGCCAGCGGAAGGGGACTAGCGGCGAACACCGGGGAGCTGTTTTTT CASGRGLAANTGELFF
- 14 TRBD1 TRBJ2-7 TRBV5-1 TGCGCCAGCAGCCCCGGGACAGGGGATTACGAGCAGTACTTC CASSPGTGDYEQYF
- 18 TRBD2 TRBJ2-2 TRBV4-1 TGCGCCAGCAGCCAAGGGGGACTAGCGGGAGTGGGCACCGGGGAGCTGTTTTTT CASSQGGLAGVGTGELFF
- 16 TRBD2 TRBJ2-1 TRBV5-1 TGCGCCAGCAGCTCGACTAGCGGGGGGGCCAGGAATGAGCAGTTCTTC CASSSTSGGARNEQFF
- 12 - TRBJ1-6 TRBV28 TGTGCCAGCAGTTTTCGAGATTCACCCCTCCACTTT CASSFRDSPLHF
- 14 TRBD1 TRBJ2-3 TRBV5-4 TGTGCCAGCAGCAAACAGGGGGCGACAGATACGCAGTATTTT CASSKQGATDTQYF
- 14 - TRBJ2-5 TRBV5-1 TGCGCCAGCAGTCAGACTGGAAACCAAGAGACCCAGTACTTC CASSQTGNQETQYF
- 14 TRBD2 TRBJ2-5 TRBV5-4 TGTGCCAGCAGCTCGGGGGGGAACCAAGAGACCCAGTACTTC CASSSGGNQETQYF
- 18 TRBD2 TRBJ2-4 TRBV5-4 TGTGCCAGCAGCTTGGAGGATGGCGGGAGGGGCGCCAAAAACATTCAGTACTTC CASSLEDGGRGAKNIQYF
once 15 - TRBJ1-1 TRBV7-9 TGTGCCAGCAGCTTAGCGGTCCAGGTGAGAGGGCAAGCTTTCTTT CASSLAVQVRGQAFF
- 13 - TRBJ1-1 TRBV30 TGTGCCAACACCGAAGAGGAGGGTCGACAAGCTTTCTTT CANTEEEGRQAFF
- 16 TRBD2 TRBJ2-5 TRBV7-8 TGTGCCAGCAGCTTAGTGGCTAGCGGGGGTTGGGAGACCCAGTACTTC CASSLVASGGWETQYF
- 15 - TRBJ1-4 TRBV5-4 TGTGCCAGCAGCTTGGAGCAGGGTTTTAGCGAAAAACTGTTTTTT CASSLEQGFSEKLFF
- 15 - TRBJ1-3 TRBV19 TGTGCCAGTAGTAGGGAGGCGCTCTCTGGAAACACCATATATTTT CASSREALSGNTIYF
- 14 TRBD1 TRBJ2-3 TRBV18 TGTGCCAGCTCGTGGGACAGCGTCACAGATACGCAGTATTTT CASSWDSVTDTQYF
- 14 TRBD1 TRBJ2-3 TRBV29-1 TGCAGCGTGCGCGACAGGGGCGATAGGGATACGCAGTATTTT CSVRDRGDRDTQYF
- 14 - TRBJ1-6 TRBV27 TGTGCCAGCAGTTCGGAGGGGAGGGTTTCACCCCTCCACTTT CASSSEGRVSPLHF
- 14 TRBD1 TRBJ1-1 TRBV6-1 TGTGCCAGCAGGCCGGACAGGGATGGTACTGAAGCTTTCTTT CASRPDRDGTEAFF
- 15 - TRBJ2-3 TRBV7-2 TGTGCCAGCAGCTTACAACAGTTTAGCACAGATACGCAGTATTTT CASSLQQFSTDTQYF
once 14 TRBD1 TRBJ1-2 TRBV6-1 TGTGCCAGCATTCCCCGGGACAGGGTGACCGGCTACACCTTC CASIPRDRVTGYTF
- 12 TRBD2 TRBJ2-7 TRBV27 TGTGCCACAGGCTACGGGGGGAACGAGCAGTACTTC CATGYGGNEQYF
- 15 - TRBJ2-7 TRBV2 TGTGCCAGCAGTGAAGCTGGGTCTAGCTCCTACGAGCAGTACTTC CASSEAGSSSYEQYF
- 15 TRBD2 TRBJ2-3 TRBV6-5 TGTGCCAGCAGTTCACTAGCGGGGATCACAGATACGCAGTATTTT CASSSLAGITDTQYF
- 14 TRBD1 TRBJ1-1 TRBV5-1 TGCGCCAGCAGACTTGACAGGGGTGGAACTGAAGCTTTCTTT CASRLDRGGTEAFF
- 18 TRBD2 TRBJ2-1 TRBV2 TGTGCCAGCAGTGCGTTCGCTAGCGGGGCACCCTCCTACAATGAGCAGTTCTTC CASSAFASGAPSYNEQFF
- 14 TRBD1 TRBJ2-7 TRBV19 TGTGCCAGTAGTATAGGGACAGGATCGGACGAGCAGTACTTC CASSIGTGSDEQYF
- 17 TRBD1 TRBJ2-5 TRBV28 TGTGCCAGCAGTTTTCCGGTGGCAGGACAGGGGAGGGAGACCCAGTACTTC CASSFPVAGQGRETQYF
- 22 TRBD1 TRBJ2-1 TRBV5-1 TGCGCCAGCAGCTTGGTCCCGGGACAGGGGTCGGGCGGGGTGAGCTCCTACAATGAGCAGTTCTTC CASSLVPGQGSGGVSSYNEQFF
- 13 - TRBJ2-1 TRBV12-2 TGTGCAAGTCGCTTTACCGGGTACAATGAGCAGTTCTTC CASRFTGYNEQFF
- 15 TRBD2 TRBJ2-2 TRBV5-4 TGTGCCAGCAGCTTGGGCCTAGCGGGTCCCGGGGAGCTGTTTTTT CASSLGLAGPGELFF
- 15 TRBD1 TRBJ2-4 TRBV27 TGTGCCAGCAGTTCGACAGGGGTGAAAAAAAACATTCAGTACTTC CASSSTGVKKNIQYF
- 15 TRBD1 TRBJ1-1 TRBV6-5 TGTGCCAGCAGTTATTCAGGGGGTGTAGGGACTGAAGCTTTCTTT CASSYSGGVGTEAFF
- 15 - TRBJ1-2 TRBV30 TGTGCCTGGACTCTTGGGCAGGGAGGATATTATGGCTACACCTTC CAWTLGQGGYYGYTF